The TCR beta chain described here comes from a study of CD8 T cells in Susac syndrome. Random hexamers were used to reverse transcribe the RNA input (roughly 0.5 to 1 ug). TCRdb re-called the immunoSEQ multiplex PCR reads through MiXCR, storing one row per CDR3 protein. Found here are under 200,000 distinct CDR3 sequences, 90% to 95% of them singletons; the top ten hold approximately 0.09%. The CDR3 totals 17 residues. Germline V gene lookup returns CDR1 SGHRS and CDR2 YFSETQ. The trim removed 0 bases at V and 0 bases at J, leaving 6 bases unmatched. This TCR was recovered from a human donor with Susac syndrome. The chain combines TRBV5-1 with TRBJ1-3; 7 bases are shared with TRBD1. The material sequenced was CD4+ T cells from PBMCs. The CDR3 DNA sequence: TGCGCCAGCAGCTTGGAGAGGACAGGAAGCTCTGGAAACACCATATATTTT. It translates to CASSLERTGSSGNTIYF.